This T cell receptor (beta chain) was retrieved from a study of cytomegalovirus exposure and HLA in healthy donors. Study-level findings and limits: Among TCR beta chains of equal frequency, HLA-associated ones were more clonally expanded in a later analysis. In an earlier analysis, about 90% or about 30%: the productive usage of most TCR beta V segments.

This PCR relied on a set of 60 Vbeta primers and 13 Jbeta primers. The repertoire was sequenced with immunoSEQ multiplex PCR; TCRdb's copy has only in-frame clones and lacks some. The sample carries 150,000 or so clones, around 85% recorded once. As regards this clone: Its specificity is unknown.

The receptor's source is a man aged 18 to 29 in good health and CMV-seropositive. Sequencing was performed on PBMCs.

The CDR3 is CASSEGILRVLDYGYTF. The CDR3 bases are TGTGCCAGCAGTGAAGGCATCCTCAGGGTTTTGGACTATGGCTACACCTTC. The genes are TRBV6-1 and TRBJ1-2, with D possibly matching TRBD1 (5 bases). This CDR3 is built from 17 residues. V lost 1 base and J lost 3, with 18 bases in between. From germline, CDR1 is MNHNS and CDR2 SASEGT.